This passage covers 4 T cell receptor beta chains from one sample sequenced in a study of T cells in women clearing cervical HPV infection. Using immunoSEQ multiplex PCR, the repertoire was profiled, and TCRdb retains in-frame clones only, with some absent. This repertoire includes tens of thousands of clones. Sequenced sample: blood buffy coat. All receptors derive from a woman between 18 and 70 years old with a cervical HPV16 infection that either progressed to CIN3+ or cleared (not recorded which).

A note on this clone: The read terminates 3 residues ahead of where the CDR3 ends, so the germline J gene completes it. The chain is built from TRBV10-3 and TRBJ2-5; TRBD2 aligns across 7 bases. The CDR3 spans 15 residues. Per germline, CDR1 ENHRY and CDR2 SYGVKD. After removal of 4 bases from V and 3 bases from J, the junction contained 8 bases not matched to a gene. The CDR3 region is CAISGFGGGEETQYF. Partial CDR3 DNA: TGTGCCATCAGTGGTTTTGGGGGGGGTGAAGAGACC.

About this clone: The CDR3 end falls 3 residues outside the read, so it is completed with the germline J gene. The rearrangement uses TRBV7-7 and TRBJ2-3; TRBD1 matches at 7 bases. J gave up 5 bases and V 3 bases, and 8 bases lay outside the gene matches. Looked up from germline, CDR1 is SSHAT and CDR2 is FNYEAQ (reference sequence). This CDR3 has 15 amino acids. The CDR3 protein is CASSLAGGDLDTQYF. The part of the CDR3 DNA that was read is TGTGCCAGCAGCTTGGCAGGGGGTGATTTAGATACG.

With regard to this clone: Read data end 3 residues before the CDR3 end; the end is taken from the germline J gene. V gene TRBV7-6 combines with J gene TRBJ2-7; TRBD1 is a possible D gene (6 bases). The CDR3 sequence is 13 residues long. CDR1 is SGHVS, CDR2 FNYEAQ, per germline. The V end lost 3 bases, the J end lost 5 bases, and 11 bases lay between the germline ends. CDR3 sequence: CASSLYRGNEQYF. The sequenced CDR3 bases are TGTGCCAGCAGCTTGTATAGGGGGAACGAG.

About this clone: The read comes to an end 3 residues before the CDR3 does, leaving the germline J gene to fill in the end. V is TRBV19 and J is TRBJ1-2, with D perhaps TRBD1 (5 bases). From germline, CDR1 is LNHDA and CDR2 SQIVND (reference sequence). V was clipped by 6 bases and J by 7 bases, with 18 bases between them. The CDR3 covers 14 residues. The sequenced part of the CDR3 DNA is TGTGCCAGTAGGAGGGACTTCCAAGGAGGTGGC. Its protein product is CASRRDFQGGG. The CDR3, in full, reads CASRRDFQGGGYTF.